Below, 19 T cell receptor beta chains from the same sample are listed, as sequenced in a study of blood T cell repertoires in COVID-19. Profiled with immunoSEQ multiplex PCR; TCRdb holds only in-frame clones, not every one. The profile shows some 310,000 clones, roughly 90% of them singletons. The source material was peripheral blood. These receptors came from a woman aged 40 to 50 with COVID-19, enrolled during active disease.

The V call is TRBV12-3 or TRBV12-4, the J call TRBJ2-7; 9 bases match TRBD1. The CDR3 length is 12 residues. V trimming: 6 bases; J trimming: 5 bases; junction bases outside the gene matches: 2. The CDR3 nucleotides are TGTGCCAGCAGGACAGGGGGAGACGAGCAGTACTTC. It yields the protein CASRTGGDEQYF.

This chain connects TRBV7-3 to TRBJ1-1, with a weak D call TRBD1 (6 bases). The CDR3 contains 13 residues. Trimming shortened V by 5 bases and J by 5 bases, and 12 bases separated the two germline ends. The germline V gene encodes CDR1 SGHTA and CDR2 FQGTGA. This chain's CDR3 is CASSPGVGTEAFF. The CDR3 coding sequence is TGTGCCAGCAGCCCAGGGGTAGGGACTGAAGCTTTCTTT.

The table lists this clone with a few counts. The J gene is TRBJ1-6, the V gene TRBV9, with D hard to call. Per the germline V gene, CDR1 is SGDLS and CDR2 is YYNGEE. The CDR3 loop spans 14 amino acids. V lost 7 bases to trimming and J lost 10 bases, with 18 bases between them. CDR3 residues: CASQPARGGSPLHF. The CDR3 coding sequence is TGTGCCAGCCAGCCGGCACGGGGAGGGTCACCCCTCCACTTT.

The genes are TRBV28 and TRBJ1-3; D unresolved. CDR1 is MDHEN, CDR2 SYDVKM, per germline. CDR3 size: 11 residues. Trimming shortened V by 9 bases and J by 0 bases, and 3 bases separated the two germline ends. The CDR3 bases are TGTGCCAGTAACTCTGGAAACACCATATATTTT. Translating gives CASNSGNTIYF.

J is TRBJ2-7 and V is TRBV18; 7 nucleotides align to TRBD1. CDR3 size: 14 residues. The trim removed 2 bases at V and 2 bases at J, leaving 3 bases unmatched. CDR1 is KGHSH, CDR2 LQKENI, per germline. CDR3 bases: TGTGCCAGCTCACCAAGGGACAGCACCTACGAGCAGTACTTC. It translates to CASSPRDSTYEQYF.

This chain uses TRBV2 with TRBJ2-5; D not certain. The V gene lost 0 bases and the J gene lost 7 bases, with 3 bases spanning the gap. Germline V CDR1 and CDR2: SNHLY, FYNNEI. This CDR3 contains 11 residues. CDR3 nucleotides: TGTGCCAGCAGTGAAGCGGCGACCCAGTACTTC. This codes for CASSEAATQYF.

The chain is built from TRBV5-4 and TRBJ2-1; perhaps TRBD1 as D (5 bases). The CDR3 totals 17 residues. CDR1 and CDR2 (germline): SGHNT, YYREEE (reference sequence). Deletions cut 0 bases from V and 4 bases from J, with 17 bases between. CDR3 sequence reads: CASSLGMGRVGYNEQFF. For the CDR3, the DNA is TGTGCCAGCAGCTTGGGTATGGGCAGGGTCGGGTACAATGAGCAGTTCTTC.

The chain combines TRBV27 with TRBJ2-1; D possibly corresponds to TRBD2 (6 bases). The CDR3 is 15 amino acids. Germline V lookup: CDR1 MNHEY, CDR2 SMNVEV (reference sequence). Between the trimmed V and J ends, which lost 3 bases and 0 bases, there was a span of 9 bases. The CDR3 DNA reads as TGTGCCAGCAGTTTGGGGGGAGTCTCCTACAATGAGCAGTTCTTC. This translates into CASSLGGVSYNEQFF.

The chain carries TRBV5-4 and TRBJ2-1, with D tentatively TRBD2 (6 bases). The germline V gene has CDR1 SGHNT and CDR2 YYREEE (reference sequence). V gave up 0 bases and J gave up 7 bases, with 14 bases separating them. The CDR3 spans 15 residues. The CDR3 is CASSLAGTASNEQFF. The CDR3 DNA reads TGTGCCAGCAGCTTGGCTGGGACTGCGTCAAATGAGCAGTTCTTC.

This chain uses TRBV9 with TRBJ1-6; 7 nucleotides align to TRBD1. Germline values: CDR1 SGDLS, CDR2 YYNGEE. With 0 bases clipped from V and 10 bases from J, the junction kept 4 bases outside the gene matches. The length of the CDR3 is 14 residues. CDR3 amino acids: CASSVETGQSPLHF. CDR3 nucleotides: TGTGCCAGCAGCGTAGAGACAGGGCAATCACCCCTCCACTTT.

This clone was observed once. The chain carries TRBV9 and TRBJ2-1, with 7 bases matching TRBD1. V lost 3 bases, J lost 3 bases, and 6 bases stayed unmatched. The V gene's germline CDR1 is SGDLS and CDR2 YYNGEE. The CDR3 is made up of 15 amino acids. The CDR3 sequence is CASSGAGGSYNEQFF. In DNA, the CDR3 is TGTGCCAGCAGCGGGGCAGGGGGAAGCTACAATGAGCAGTTCTTC.

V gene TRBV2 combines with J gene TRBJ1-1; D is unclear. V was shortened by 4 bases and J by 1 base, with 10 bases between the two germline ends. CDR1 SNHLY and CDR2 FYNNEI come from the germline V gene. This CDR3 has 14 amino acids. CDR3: CASSGGQTNTEAFF. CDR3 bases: TGTGCCAGCAGTGGCGGGCAGACGAACACTGAAGCTTTCTTT.

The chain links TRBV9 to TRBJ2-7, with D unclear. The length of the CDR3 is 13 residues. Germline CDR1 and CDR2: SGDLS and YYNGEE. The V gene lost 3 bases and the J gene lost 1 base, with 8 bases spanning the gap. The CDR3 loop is CASSGQDSYEQYF. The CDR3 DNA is TGTGCCAGCAGCGGGCAGGATTCCTACGAGCAGTACTTC.

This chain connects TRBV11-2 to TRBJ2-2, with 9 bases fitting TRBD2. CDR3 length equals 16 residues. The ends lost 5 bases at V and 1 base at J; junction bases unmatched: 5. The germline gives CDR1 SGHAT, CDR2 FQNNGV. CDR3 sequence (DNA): TGTGCCAGCAGCGTTGGGACTAGCCTGAACACCGGGGAGCTGTTTTTT. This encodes CASSVGTSLNTGELFF.

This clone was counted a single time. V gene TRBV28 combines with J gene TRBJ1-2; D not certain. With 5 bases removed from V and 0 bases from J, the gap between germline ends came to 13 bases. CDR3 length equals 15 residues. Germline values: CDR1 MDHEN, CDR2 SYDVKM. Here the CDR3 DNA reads TGTGCCAGCAGTAAGAGCCCTTCGTCTAACTATGGCTACACCTTC. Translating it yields CASSKSPSSNYGYTF.

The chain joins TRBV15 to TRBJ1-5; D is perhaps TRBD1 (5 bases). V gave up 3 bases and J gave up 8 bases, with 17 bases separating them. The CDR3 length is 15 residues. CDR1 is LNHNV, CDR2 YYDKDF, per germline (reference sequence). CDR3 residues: CATSRGTVEREPQHF. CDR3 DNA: TGTGCCACCAGCAGGGGGACCGTCGAGCGGGAGCCCCAGCATTTT.

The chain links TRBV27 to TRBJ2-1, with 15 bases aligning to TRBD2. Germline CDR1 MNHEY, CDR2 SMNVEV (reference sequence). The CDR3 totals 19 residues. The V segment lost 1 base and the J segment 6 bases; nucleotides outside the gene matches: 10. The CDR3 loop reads CASSLYGLAGGPEGNEQFF. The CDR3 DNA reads TGTGCCAGCAGTTTATATGGACTAGCGGGAGGGCCCGAAGGCAATGAGCAGTTCTTC.

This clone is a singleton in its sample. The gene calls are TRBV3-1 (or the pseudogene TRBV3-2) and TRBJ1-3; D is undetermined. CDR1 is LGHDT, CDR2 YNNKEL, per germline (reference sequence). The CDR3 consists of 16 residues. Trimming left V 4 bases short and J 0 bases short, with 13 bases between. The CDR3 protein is CASSLRSGISGNTIYF. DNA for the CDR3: TGTGCCAGCAGCCTACGAAGCGGCATCTCTGGAAACACCATATATTTT.

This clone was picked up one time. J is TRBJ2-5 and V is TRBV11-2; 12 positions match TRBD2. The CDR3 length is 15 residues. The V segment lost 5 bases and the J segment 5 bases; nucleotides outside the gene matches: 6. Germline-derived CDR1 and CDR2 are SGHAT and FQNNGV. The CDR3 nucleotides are TGTGCCAGCAGCGGATCTAGCGGGAGGGCGGAGACCCAGTACTTC. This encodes CASSGSSGRAETQYF.